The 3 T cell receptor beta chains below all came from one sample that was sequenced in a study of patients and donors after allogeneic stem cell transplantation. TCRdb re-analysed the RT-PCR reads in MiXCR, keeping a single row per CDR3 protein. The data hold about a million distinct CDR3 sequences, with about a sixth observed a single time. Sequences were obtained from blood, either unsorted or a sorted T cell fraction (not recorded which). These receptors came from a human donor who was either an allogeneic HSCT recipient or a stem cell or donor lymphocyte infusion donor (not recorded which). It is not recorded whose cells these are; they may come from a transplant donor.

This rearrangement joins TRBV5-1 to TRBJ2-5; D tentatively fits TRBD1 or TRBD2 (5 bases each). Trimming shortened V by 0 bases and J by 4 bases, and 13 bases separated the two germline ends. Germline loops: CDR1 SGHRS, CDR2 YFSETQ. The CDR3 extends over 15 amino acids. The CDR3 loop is CASSLEGGQGETQYF. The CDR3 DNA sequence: TGCGCCAGCAGCTTGGAAGGAGGTCAGGGAGAGACCCAGTACTTC.

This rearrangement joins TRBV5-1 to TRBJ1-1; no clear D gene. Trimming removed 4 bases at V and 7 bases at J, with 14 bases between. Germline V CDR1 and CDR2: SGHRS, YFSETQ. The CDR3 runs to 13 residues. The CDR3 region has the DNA TGCGCCAGCAGCCTCGACATAGGGTATGAAGCTTTCTTT. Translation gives CASSLDIGYEAFF. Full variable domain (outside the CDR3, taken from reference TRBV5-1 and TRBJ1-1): KAGVTQTPRYLIKTRGQQVTLSCSPISGHRSVSWYQQTPGQGLQFLFEYFSETQRNKGNFPGRFSGRQFSNSRSEMNVSTLELGDSALYLCASSLDIGYEAFFGQGTRLTVV.

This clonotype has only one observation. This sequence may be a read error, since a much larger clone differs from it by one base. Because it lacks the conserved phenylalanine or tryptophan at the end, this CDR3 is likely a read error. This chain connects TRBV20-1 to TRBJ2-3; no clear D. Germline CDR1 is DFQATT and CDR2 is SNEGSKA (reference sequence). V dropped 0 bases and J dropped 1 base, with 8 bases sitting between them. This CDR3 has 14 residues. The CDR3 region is CSARDGVGTDTQYL. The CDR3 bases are TGCAGTGCTAGAGATGGGGTCGGCACAGATACGCAGTATCTT.